Sequencing of this T cell receptor (beta chain) was carried out in a study of blood T cell repertoires in COVID-19. Study-level background: COVID-19 samples from acute and convalescent phases originated in the United States, Italy and Spain. T cells, B-cell-depleted T cells, or PBMCs provided the cDNA or gDNA that served as material.

Clones were read by immunoSEQ multiplex PCR, and TCRdb kept only the in-frame ones, dropping some. In the table there are around 270,000 clones, about 89% of which are singletons. Sequencing used peripheral blood. The receptor comes from a man aged 35 to 55 with acute or convalescent COVID-19.

This CDR3 reads CSASRSDTEAFF. As DNA, the CDR3 is TGCAGTGCTAGTCGATCGGACACTGAAGCTTTCTTT. The J gene is TRBJ1-1, the V gene TRBV20-1, with D unresolved. This CDR3 contains 12 residues. The germline V and J ends were trimmed by 3 bases and 3 bases, with 8 bases remaining between them. CDR1 and CDR2 (germline): DFQATT, SNEGSKA (reference sequence).